The rows below give T cell receptor beta chains drawn from one sample of a study of cytomegalovirus exposure and HLA in healthy donors. Repertoires were generated with immunoSEQ multiplex PCR, while TCRdb's copy carries only in-frame clones and drops some. The profile shows around 150,000 clones, roughly three quarters of them singletons. Sequencing was performed on PBMCs. The source is a man in his forties in good health and CMV-seropositive. The CDR3 runs from the conserved cysteine through the conserved F or W. Each record gives: clone size, D gene, V gene, J gene, CDR3 DNA, CDR3 protein. The D gene is left open where the match is weak. Not every row has a clone size; where given, it reads once, few, many or a size class.

size: -
D: -
V: TRBV5-1
J: TRBJ1-2
DNA: TGCGCCAGCAGCCCGTGGGGGGAAGGTGGCTACACCTTC
CDR3: CASSPWGEGGYTF

size: few
D: -
V: TRBV4-3
J: TRBJ1-1
DNA: TGCGCCAGCAGCCAAGCTTTTGCCGCTCGGGCTTTCTTT
CDR3: CASSQAFAARAFF

size: few
D: -
V: TRBV6-1
J: TRBJ2-7
DNA: TGTGCCAGCAGTGAATCGACATCCTACGAGCAGTACTTC
CDR3: CASSESTSYEQYF

size: -
D: TRBD2
V: TRBV4-2
J: TRBJ2-2
DNA: TGTGCCAGCAGCCAAGACATTCCCGGGCGGGGGGGAAGGACCGGGGAGCTGTTTTTT
CDR3: CASSQDIPGRGGRTGELFF

size: once
D: TRBD1
V: TRBV2
J: TRBJ2-5
DNA: TGTGCCAGCAGTGCGGGACAGGGAGAGACCCAGTACTTC
CDR3: CASSAGQGETQYF

size: -
D: -
V: TRBV6-5
J: TRBJ2-5
DNA: TGTGCCAGTTCGGACGGGGCAGGGGCCCAAGAGACCCAGTACTTC
CDR3: CASSDGAGAQETQYF

size: -
D: -
V: TRBV5-4
J: TRBJ2-7
DNA: TGTGCCAGCAGCTTCGGGGGTAGCTCCTACGAGCAGTACTTC
CDR3: CASSFGGSSYEQYF

size: once
D: TRBD2
V: TRBV6-1
J: TRBJ2-1
DNA: TGTGCCAGCAGGGAGGGTCTAGCGGGGGTAAATGAGCAGTTCTTC
CDR3: CASREGLAGVNEQFF

size: once
D: -
V: TRBV27
J: TRBJ1-1
DNA: TGTGCCAGCAGTTCTGTCCTAAGATGGACTGAAGCTTTCTTT
CDR3: CASSSVLRWTEAFF

size: -
D: -
V: TRBV30
J: TRBJ1-1
DNA: TGTGCCTGGAGTGTTGCAGGGTCCACTGAAGCTTTCTTT
CDR3: CAWSVAGSTEAFF

size: -
D: TRBD2
V: TRBV10-3
J: TRBJ2-2
DNA: TGTGCCATCAGTGAGACAAGCGGGGCGGTCAACACCGGGGAGCTGTTTTTT
CDR3: CAISETSGAVNTGELFF

size: -
D: TRBD1
V: TRBV5-1
J: TRBJ2-7
DNA: TGCGCCAGCAGCCTCAGGGACAGCTCCTACGAGCAGTACTTC
CDR3: CASSLRDSSYEQYF

size: -
D: TRBD1
V: TRBV30
J: TRBJ1-4
DNA: TGTGCCTGGTCAACCGGGACAGGGGAAAAACTGTTTTTT
CDR3: CAWSTGTGEKLFF

size: -
D: -
V: TRBV7-5
J: TRBJ2-5
DNA: TGTGCCAGAAGCACCCCATCCGGGACAGAACAAGAGACCCAGTACTTC
CDR3: CARSTPSGTEQETQYF

size: -
D: TRBD1
V: TRBV5-1
J: TRBJ2-7
DNA: TGCGCCAGCAGCTCCCGGGACAGGGAGTACGAGCAGTACTTC
CDR3: CASSSRDREYEQYF

size: -
D: -
V: TRBV7-9
J: TRBJ2-6
DNA: TGTGCCAGCAGCACCCCAGGGGGAGGTGGGGCCAACGTCCTGACTTTC
CDR3: CASSTPGGGGANVLTF

size: -
D: TRBD2
V: TRBV19
J: TRBJ2-2
DNA: TGTGCCAGCGGGGGGGTCAGTGTAGCCGGGGAGCTGTTTTTT
CDR3: CASGGVSVAGELFF

size: -
D: -
V: TRBV5-1
J: TRBJ1-2
DNA: TGCGCCAGCAGCTTGGTACCCCTCAGAGGCACAAACTATGGCTACACCTTC
CDR3: CASSLVPLRGTNYGYTF

size: -
D: TRBD2
V: TRBV19
J: TRBJ2-6
DNA: TGTGCCACTCAGGTTCGCGGGGGGGCCTCTGGGGCCAACGTCCTGACTTTC
CDR3: CATQVRGGASGANVLTF

size: -
D: -
V: TRBV19
J: TRBJ1-5
DNA: TGTGCCAGTGGGCCCTGGGCACTTGGCGATCAGCCCCAGCATTTT
CDR3: CASGPWALGDQPQHF